This section outlines one T cell receptor (beta chain) sequence together with its context. Antigen unknown. The source of the sample is a study of T-cell memory formation after mild COVID-19. J lost 6 bases, V lost 5 bases, and 8 bases had no gene match. The germline CDR1 and CDR2 sequences are MNHEY and SVGEGT. CDR3 size: 15 residues. Points from the study as a whole: Pre-infection memory showed some responding clones, and this suggested that cross-reactive memory joined.

5'RACE with constant-segment primers yielded barcoded, UMI-tagged TCR alpha and TCR beta cDNA libraries. TCRdb re-called the 5' RACE reads with MiXCR, one entry per CDR3 protein. The sample holds almost 550,000 distinct CDR3 sequences, around 21% seen once. The J gene is TRBJ2-3, the V gene TRBV6-2 or TRBV6-3; 10 positions match TRBD2. The TCR comes from an adult woman who had mild COVID-19 (a few samples of this study predate the infection). Cell type and time point are not known. The sequenced material came from PBMCs or a T cell subset sorted from them (not recorded which). The CDR3 sequence is CASSLLAGVQDTQYF. The CDR3 region has the DNA TGTGCCAGCAGTCTCCTAGCGGGAGTCCAGGATACGCAGTATTTT.